The 30 T cell receptor beta chains listed next were all sequenced from one sample in a study of T cell repertoires in cytomegalovirus infection. A single record per CDR3 protein comes from TCRdb applying MiXCR to the reads. The table shows under 95,000 distinct CDR3 sequences, with under 5% occurring only once. The sequenced material came from PBMCs. These receptors originate from a human donor in good health (CMV status not recorded). Some clones in this sample may be carry-over from other donors' samples.

This clonotype occurred many times. The J gene is TRBJ1-5, the V gene TRBV7-3, with D possibly being TRBD1 (5 bases). The CDR3 totals 16 residues. Germline V gene lookup returns CDR1 SGHTA and CDR2 FQGTGA. Trimming left V 2 bases short and J 10 bases short, with 21 bases between. CDR3 region: CASSLWCSGGARPQHF. The CDR3 DNA sequence: TGTGCCAGCAGCTTATGGTGCTCGGGAGGGGCCAGACCCCAGCATTTT.

A note on this clonotype: Its ends do not fully match the called genes, so a read error is possible. This chain uses TRBV6-2 or TRBV6-3 with TRBJ2-7, with D possibly called TRBD1 or TRBD2 (5 bases each). Germline assignment: CDR1 MNHEY and CDR2 SVGEGT. This CDR3 has 12 amino acids. This chain's CDR3 is CASSSRGTEQSF. The CDR3 coding sequence is TGTGCCAGCAGCTCTCGAGGGACGGAGCAGTCCTTC.

This clonotype has ten or more counts. The chain recombines TRBV7-6 with TRBJ1-1, with 8 bases fitting TRBD1. The CDR3 is 14 residues long. The trim removed 5 bases at V and 4 bases at J, leaving 6 bases unmatched. Germline V gene lookup returns CDR1 SGHVS and CDR2 FNYEAQ. The CDR3 coding sequence is TGTGCCAGCAGCCCTCTCACAGGGGGCACTGAAGCTTTCTTT. This gives the protein CASSPLTGGTEAFF.

This clonotype has a count of ten or more. The chain links TRBV5-1 to TRBJ2-5; D not resolved. Germline lookup yields CDR1 SGHRS and CDR2 YFSETQ. V was shortened by 5 bases and J by 5 bases, with 16 bases between the two germline ends. The CDR3 loop spans 14 amino acids. The CDR3 nucleotides read TGCGCCAGCAGTCGAGCGTTCCCTCAGGAGACCCAGTACTTC. This codes for CASSRAFPQETQYF.

This clonotype was detected many times. The V gene is TRBV6-1, the J gene TRBJ2-2; D remains ambiguous. The CDR3 contains 12 residues. V lost 5 bases to trimming and J lost 6 bases, with 7 bases between them. The germline gives CDR1 MNHNS, CDR2 SASEGT. CDR3 loop: CASSYAAGELFF. CDR3 bases: TGTGCCAGCAGTTACGCTGCCGGGGAGCTGTTTTTT.

This clonotype was seen repeatedly, ten times or more. The chain joins TRBV28 to TRBJ1-1; the D is unclear. The V end was cut by 3 bases, the J end by 10 bases, with 12 bases between. The CDR3 spans 12 residues. Germline loops: CDR1 MDHEN, CDR2 SYDVKM. The CDR3 region is CASSFLPSGAFF. Written as DNA, the CDR3 is TGTGCCAGCAGTTTCCTCCCTTCAGGAGCTTTCTTT.

Ten or more counts support this clonotype. The V and J genes are TRBV7-2 and TRBJ2-1; D might be TRBD1 (6 bases). V shed 5 bases and J shed 3 bases, with 14 bases lying between them. The CDR3 extends over 15 amino acids. From germline, CDR1 is SGHTA and CDR2 FQGNSA. In nucleotides, the CDR3 is TGTGCCAGCAGCCCCCCCGGACAGATCTACAATGAGCAGTTCTTC. Its protein is CASSPPGQIYNEQFF. Looking up the rest from reference TRBV7-2 and TRBJ2-1 gives the full variable domain: GAGVSQSPSNKVTEKGKDVELRCDPISGHTALYWYRQSLGQGLEFLIYFQGNSAPDKSGLPSDRFSAERTGGSVSTLTIQRTQQEDSAVYLCASSPPGQIYNEQFFGPGTRLTVL.

This clonotype was detected many times. The chain combines TRBV2 with TRBJ2-7; D is unclear. Germline assignment: CDR1 SNHLY and CDR2 FYNNEI. The CDR3 has 12 amino acids. V was shortened by 4 bases and J by 3 bases, with 7 bases between the two germline ends. The CDR3 DNA reads as TGTGCCAGCAGTGTTAGTAGCTACGAGCAGTACTTC. Protein sequence: CASSVSSYEQYF.

This clonotype was picked up many times. The chain recombines TRBV2 with TRBJ2-3; 8 positions match TRBD1. CDR1 and CDR2 (germline): SNHLY, FYNNEI. The CDR3 is made up of 15 amino acids. With V trimmed by 5 bases and J by 3 bases, 7 bases remained unmatched. As DNA, the CDR3 is TGTGCCAGCAGTTCAGGGGGCGCAGGGACAGATACGCAGTATTTT. Its translation: CASSSGGAGTDTQYF.

This clonotype has a count of ten or more. DNA of the CDR3: TGTGCCAGCAGCACTACTAGCGACCTCTACGAGCAGTACTTC. Its protein is CASSTTSDLYEQYF. The chain combines TRBV7-8 with TRBJ2-7, with 7 bases matching TRBD2. The CDR3 is 14 residues long. Unmatched junction bases numbered 7, after V lost 5 bases and J lost 3 bases. Per the germline V gene, CDR1 is SGHVS and CDR2 is FQNEAQ.

Ten or more counts support this clonotype. The rearrangement joins TRBV29-1 to TRBJ2-7; D uncertain. Per germline, CDR1 SQVTM and CDR2 ANQGSEA. The V and J ends lost 5 bases and 2 bases respectively, with 10 bases between them. CDR3 length: 12 residues. The CDR3 DNA is TGCAGCGTTAGGTGGAGTACCTACGAGCAGTACTTC. Its translation is CSVRWSTYEQYF.

The sample holds many counts of this clonotype. V gene TRBV7-2 combines with J gene TRBJ1-1; D might be TRBD1 (5 bases). The CDR3 runs to 15 residues. The germline V gene has CDR1 SGHTA and CDR2 FQGNSA. V lost 1 base to trimming and J lost 4 bases, with 13 bases between them. CDR3 protein: CASSLGQGLGTEAFF. The CDR3 nucleotides are TGTGCCAGCAGCTTAGGTCAGGGTCTCGGCACTGAAGCTTTCTTT.

This clonotype has a count of ten or more. This chain links TRBV7-2 with TRBJ2-2, with 7 bases matching TRBD1. This CDR3 has 16 residues. Germline CDR1 and CDR2: SGHTA and FQGNSA. V shed 7 bases, J shed 4 bases, and the junction held 12 bases outside the gene matches. Written as DNA, the CDR3 is TGTGCCAGCACTCCGGCTTGGGCAGGGGGCACCGGGGAGCTGTTTTTT. The encoded protein is CASTPAWAGGTGELFF.

This clonotype appeared many times. The chain employs TRBV4-1 and TRBJ2-7, with 7 bases that match TRBD1. The V segment lost 3 bases and the J segment 3 bases; nucleotides outside the gene matches: 5. The V gene's germline CDR1 is MGHRA and CDR2 YSYEKL. This CDR3 contains 14 residues. In DNA, the CDR3 is TGCGCCAGCAGCCACCCTCACAGGGGCTACGAGCAGTACTTC. It codes for CASSHPHRGYEQYF.

This clonotype was seen many times. The chain employs TRBV7-3 and TRBJ2-7, with D unresolved. The CDR3 loop spans 10 amino acids. V lost 3 bases, J lost 6 bases, and 3 bases lay in between. Germline lookup yields CDR1 SGHTA and CDR2 FQGTGA. CDR3 sequence (DNA): TGTGCCAGCAGCTTCTTCGAGCAGTACTTC. Translation gives CASSFFEQYF. Filled out from reference TRBV7-3 and TRBJ2-7, the complete variable domain reads GAGVSQTPSNKVTEKGKYVELRCDPISGHTALYWYRQSLGQGPEFLIYFQGTGAADDSGLPNDRFFAVRPEGSVSTLKIQRTERGDSAVYLCASSFFEQYFGPGTRLTVT.

This clonotype was detected many times. The CDR3 DNA reads as TGCAGTGCTCGCGAGGGGACGGCAGATACGCAGTATTTT. This encodes CSAREGTADTQYF. The V gene is TRBV20-1, the J gene TRBJ2-3; possibly TRBD1 or TRBD2 for D (5 bases each). This CDR3 comprises 13 residues. The V gene's germline CDR1 is DFQATT and CDR2 SNEGSKA (reference sequence). V lost 5 bases to trimming and J lost 4 bases, with 13 bases between them.

This clonotype was seen repeatedly, ten times or more. J is TRBJ2-5 and V is TRBV19, with a possible D match to TRBD1 (5 bases). Germline CDR1 LNHDA, CDR2 SQIVND (reference sequence). The germline V and J ends were trimmed by 8 bases and 5 bases, with 18 bases remaining between them. The CDR3 length is 14 residues. CDR3 in amino acids: CASQQVGQTETQYF. As DNA, the CDR3 is TGTGCCAGTCAACAGGTGGGGCAGACGGAGACCCAGTACTTC.

This clonotype was counted at least ten times. The rearrangement links TRBV7-2 to TRBJ1-6, with D possibly matching TRBD1 (6 bases). The CDR3 covers 14 residues. The V end was cut by 2 bases, the J end by 10 bases, with 12 bases between. The germline V gene has CDR1 SGHTA and CDR2 FQGNSA. The chain's CDR3 is CASSLIQGDSPLHF. CDR3 coding DNA: TGTGCCAGCAGCTTAATACAGGGTGACTCACCCCTCCACTTT.

This clonotype appeared many times. The chain uses TRBV28 and TRBJ2-7; D assignment may be TRBD1 or TRBD2 (6 bases each). V was clipped by 5 bases and J by 1 base, with 18 bases between them. This CDR3 is 16 amino acids long. Looked up from germline, CDR1 is MDHEN and CDR2 is SYDVKM. CDR3 in amino acids: CASSPPGRGLSYEQYF. For the CDR3, the DNA is TGTGCCAGCAGTCCCCCCGGTCGGGGGCTGTCCTACGAGCAGTACTTC.

This clonotype was counted many times. This chain uses TRBV7-2 with TRBJ1-1; TRBD1 might be the D (5 bases). Germline loops: CDR1 SGHTA, CDR2 FQGNSA. This CDR3 spans 12 amino acids. V was cut by 5 bases and J by 3 bases, with 7 bases left in between. CDR3 nucleotides: TGTGCCAGCAGCCAGGGCTACACTGAAGCTTTCTTT. Translated: CASSQGYTEAFF.

This clonotype was detected ten times or more. The gene calls are TRBV12-3 or TRBV12-4 and TRBJ2-7, with D perhaps TRBD2 (6 bases). The germline V and J ends were trimmed by 2 bases and 2 bases, with 13 bases remaining between them. The CDR3 covers 15 residues. The CDR3: CASSLFAGLAYEQYF. DNA of the CDR3: TGTGCCAGCAGTTTATTCGCGGGGTTAGCCTACGAGCAGTACTTC.

Many counts were recorded for this clonotype. The genes are TRBV7-2 and TRBJ2-5, with unresolved D. This CDR3 region has 16 residues. The V end was cut by 6 bases, the J end by 6 bases, with 23 bases between. CDR1 and CDR2 (germline): SGHTA, FQGNSA. In DNA form, the CDR3 reads TGTGCCAGCAGTCTTTCCGGGCAAACTCCAGTTCAGACCCAGTACTTC. As protein: CASSLSGQTPVQTQYF.

This clonotype was picked up many times. The rearrangement uses TRBV6-5 and TRBJ2-5; 10 nucleotides match TRBD1. The V segment lost 11 bases and the J segment 6 bases; nucleotides outside the gene matches: 12. The V gene's germline CDR1 is MNHEY and CDR2 SVGAGI. This CDR3 spans 14 amino acids. The CDR3 nucleotides are TGTGCCGTCTCCGTGACAGGGGGCTTGCAGACCCAGTACTTC. It is translated as CAVSVTGGLQTQYF.

This clonotype was detected a few times. The chain recombines TRBV7-2 with TRBJ2-3, with D perhaps TRBD1 (6 bases). Trimming left V 1 base short and J 8 bases short, with 13 bases between. The CDR3 has 14 amino acids. Germline values: CDR1 SGHTA, CDR2 FQGNSA. The DNA of the CDR3 is TGTGCCAGCAGCTTAGTGCCTCAGGGGAGTACGCAGTATTTT. Translating it yields CASSLVPQGSTQYF.

This clonotype has at least ten counts. The DNA for the CDR3 is TGTGCCAGCAGCCGCGGTGGAGGAGATGAGCAGTTCTTC. The encoded protein is CASSRGGGDEQFF. The V and J genes are TRBV7-3 and TRBJ2-1, with a possible D match to TRBD2 (5 bases). Germline V gives CDR1 SGHTA, CDR2 FQGTGA. V was cut by 5 bases and J by 8 bases, with 13 bases left in between. This CDR3 spans 13 amino acids.

There are many counts of this clonotype. This rearrangement joins TRBV6-6 to TRBJ1-2; D is ambiguous. V dropped 6 bases and J dropped 3 bases, with 17 bases sitting between them. Germline loops: CDR1 MNHNY, CDR2 SVGAGI (reference sequence). CDR3 size: 15 residues. CDR3 sequence (DNA): TGTGCCAGCAGCCCCGGGCCCTTGCTCCACTATGGCTACACCTTC. Encoded protein: CASSPGPLLHYGYTF.

This clonotype was recorded many times. V is TRBV7-8 and J is TRBJ2-1; perhaps D is TRBD1 or TRBD2 (5 bases each). This CDR3 contains 17 residues. CDR1 is SGHVS and CDR2 is FQNEAQ in the germline V gene. The ends were cut back, 0 bases at V and 7 bases at J, with 19 bases in the middle. CDR3 DNA: TGTGCCAGCAGCTTAGCGCCCAGGGACGGTCAGAGGAATGAGCAGTTCTTC. The encoded protein is CASSLAPRDGQRNEQFF.

A note on this clonotype: Possible read error: a much larger clone is one base away. The chain joins TRBV5-4 to TRBJ1-5; no clear D gene. The length of the CDR3 is 15 residues. Per the germline V gene, CDR1 is SGHNT and CDR2 is YYREEE (reference sequence). The DNA for the CDR3 is TGTGCCAGCAGCTTGTCATGGGAAAGCAAGCAGCCCCAGCATTTT. This codes for CASSLSWESKQPQHF.

This clonotype was counted at least ten times. The chain carries TRBV4-1 and TRBJ2-1; D is perhaps TRBD2 (6 bases). The germline V gene encodes CDR1 MGHRA and CDR2 YSYEKL. The CDR3 is 19 amino acids. V lost 1 base and J lost 6, with 25 bases in between. The CDR3 coding sequence is TGCGCCAGCAGCCAAGTTGAACTACTTGGCGGGGCTCGACGCAATGAGCAGTTCTTC. It specifies CASSQVELLGGARRNEQFF.

This clonotype was seen repeatedly, ten times or more. The rearrangement links TRBV7-6 to TRBJ2-1, with TRBD2 identical over 7 bases. This CDR3 is 15 amino acids long. Trimming took 5 bases from V and 6 from J; bases not matched to a gene: 10. CDR1 SGHVS and CDR2 FNYEAQ come from the germline V gene. In DNA form, the CDR3 reads TGTGCCAGCAGCCAGATACCGGGACTATCCAATGAGCAGTTCTTC. Its protein product is CASSQIPGLSNEQFF.